This T cell receptor beta chain was recorded in a study of shared clonotypes between healthy human individuals. Study-level points and caveats: Generally, estimated richness proved larger in naive subsets than it did in memory subsets. There were few donors, and this limited the genetic and exposure-history diversity represented.

Trimming removed 2 bases at V and 4 bases at J, with 9 bases between. The germline CDR1 and CDR2 sequences are SGHTA and FQGNSA. CDR3 length: 14 residues. Healthy HIV-negative adults without recent acute infections or vaccinations served as donors. Replicate PCRs for sorted subsets used approximately 220 ng DNA; this equaled tens of thousands of T cell genomes. Generated by immunoSEQ multiplex PCR, the TCRdb table keeps only in-frame clones and is missing some. The sample lists roughly 640,000 clones; roughly 70% were seen once. This clone was observed a few times. The antigen remains unidentified. Other DNA sequences in this sample translate to the same CDR3.

The V call is TRBV7-2, the J call TRBJ2-1; D call uncertain. The clonotype comes from a young woman in good health. The sample comprised memory CD4+ T cells sorted from blood. Described subset: CD45RA-negative fraction. The chain's CDR3 is CASSLSSVYNEQFF. In DNA, the CDR3 is TGTGCCAGCAGCTTAAGTAGTGTGTACAATGAGCAGTTCTTC.